This entry features one T cell receptor beta chain sequence. These data come from a study of blood T cells in healthy people across ages. A J-beta primer mix and a sample-barcoded 5' primer were used in a second PCR of about 7 to 12 cycles. From the 5' RACE reads, TCRdb called clonotypes with MiXCR, one entry per CDR3 protein. The table includes 800,000 to 1,000,000 distinct CDR3 sequences, around 46% detected once. CDR1 is SGHAT, CDR2 FQNNGV, per germline. V shed 6 bases and J 4 bases; nucleotides not matched to a gene: 4. The CDR3 is made up of 15 amino acids. At least 7 million PBMCs were isolated per sample.

This rearrangement joins TRBV11-2 to TRBJ2-3, with 13 nucleotides matching TRBD2. Sequencing was carried out using blood. The TCR sequence derives from a young man in good health. The CDR3 DNA reads as TGTGCCAGCAGACCCGGACTAGCGGGGGCAGATACGCAGTATTTT. Protein product: CASRPGLAGADTQYF.